The rows below give T cell receptor beta chains drawn from one sample of a study of T cells in Graves' hyperthyroidism and ophthalmopathy. TCRdb processed the multiplex PCR reads anew with MiXCR; each CDR3 protein has one entry. The sample holds a few hundred thousand distinct CDR3 sequences, around 25% seen once. Sequenced: blood. The receptor source for this set is a man aged 45 to 65 with Graves' hyperthyroidism. The conserved cysteine and the conserved F or W are not part of the CDR3 here. Rows may omit the clone size; those that give it use once, few, many or a size class.

clone_size: many
v_call: TRBV20-1
j_call: TRBJ2-3
cdr3_aa: SAGTSGGYTDTQY

clone_size: NA
v_call: TRBV6-1
j_call: TRBJ2-3
cdr3_aa: ASRKSGRSADTQY

clone_size: few
v_call: TRBV2
j_call: TRBJ2-7
cdr3_aa: ASSGVGGSYEQY

clone_size: NA
v_call: TRBV6-5
j_call: TRBJ2-7
cdr3_aa: ASSSDRIPYEQY

clone_size: few
v_call: TRBV28
j_call: TRBJ2-1
cdr3_aa: ASSLGGGTLAEQF

clone_size: NA
v_call: TRBV6-1
j_call: TRBJ2-1
cdr3_aa: ASTKVAGGAYNEQF

clone_size: NA
v_call: TRBV12-3/TRBV12-4
j_call: TRBJ2-7
cdr3_aa: ASSFLGYEQY

clone_size: NA
v_call: TRBV20-1
j_call: TRBJ2-7
cdr3_aa: SASRPRGEQY

clone_size: NA
v_call: TRBV6-5
j_call: TRBJ2-7
cdr3_aa: ASSYATSGIYEQY

clone_size: few
v_call: TRBV25-1
j_call: TRBJ2-7
cdr3_aa: ASSDPGLGDLSYEQY

clone_size: few
v_call: TRBV6-1
j_call: TRBJ2-4
cdr3_aa: ASSPTLRRGIQY

clone_size: few
v_call: TRBV6-1
j_call: TRBJ1-2
cdr3_aa: ASSLTGTLEGYGYGYT

clone_size: few
v_call: TRBV27
j_call: TRBJ2-3
cdr3_aa: ATKTGRTDTQY

clone_size: NA
v_call: TRBV27
j_call: TRBJ2-7
cdr3_aa: ASRSGDTLYEQY

clone_size: once
v_call: TRBV18
j_call: TRBJ2-5
cdr3_aa: ASSPGQEETQY

clone_size: few
v_call: TRBV24-1
j_call: TRBJ2-5
cdr3_aa: ATSDLHGEETQY

clone_size: few
v_call: TRBV12-3/TRBV12-4
j_call: TRBJ2-5
cdr3_aa: ASSLKGQRWETQY

clone_size: NA
v_call: TRBV20-1
j_call: TRBJ2-3
cdr3_aa: SALEGLETDTQY

clone_size: NA
v_call: TRBV30
j_call: TRBJ2-2
cdr3_aa: AWRRAWDTGELF

clone_size: many
v_call: TRBV6-1
j_call: TRBJ2-7
cdr3_aa: ASRPGTSGPYEQY

clone_size: many
v_call: TRBV2
j_call: TRBJ1-1
cdr3_aa: ASNRQGMNTEAF

clone_size: many
v_call: TRBV12-5
j_call: TRBJ2-7
cdr3_aa: ASGLAGGSYEQY

clone_size: NA
v_call: TRBV7-9
j_call: TRBJ2-7
cdr3_aa: ATSSPARGREQY

clone_size: many
v_call: TRBV6-1
j_call: TRBJ2-1
cdr3_aa: ASGSAGGVGQF

clone_size: NA
v_call: TRBV7-9
j_call: TRBJ2-2
cdr3_aa: ASSWQGTGELF

clone_size: NA
v_call: TRBV20-1
j_call: TRBJ2-5
cdr3_aa: SAQGLAGGYQETQY

clone_size: NA
v_call: TRBV13
j_call: TRBJ2-1
cdr3_aa: ASSPLVNSYNEQF

clone_size: few
v_call: TRBV18
j_call: TRBJ1-2
cdr3_aa: ASSQGQLNYGYT

clone_size: NA
v_call: TRBV14
j_call: TRBJ2-1
cdr3_aa: ASSSLGSSYNEQF

clone_size: NA
v_call: TRBV6-6
j_call: TRBJ2-1
cdr3_aa: ASSYRRQKYNEQF

clone_size: NA
v_call: TRBV28
j_call: TRBJ2-7
cdr3_aa: ASLVGVAGEQY

clone_size: many
v_call: TRBV24-1
j_call: TRBJ2-3
cdr3_aa: ATDDGSADTQY

clone_size: NA
v_call: TRBV13
j_call: TRBJ2-7
cdr3_aa: ASSASLAGGVYEQY

clone_size: many
v_call: TRBV27
j_call: TRBJ2-5
cdr3_aa: ASRPSGMETQY

clone_size: NA
v_call: TRBV29-1
j_call: TRBJ1-2
cdr3_aa: SVSYGYT

clone_size: NA
v_call: TRBV3-1
j_call: TRBJ2-2
cdr3_aa: ASSQWGRQNTGELF

clone_size: NA
v_call: TRBV24-1
j_call: TRBJ2-2
cdr3_aa: ATRRATGLNTGELF

clone_size: NA
v_call: TRBV24-1
j_call: TRBJ1-2
cdr3_aa: ATSDSSLSSSGSPRGYT

clone_size: NA
v_call: TRBV27
j_call: TRBJ2-7
cdr3_aa: ASSPGHSVHEQY

clone_size: many
v_call: TRBV12-3/TRBV12-4
j_call: TRBJ2-7
cdr3_aa: ASSEGVHEQY

clone_size: NA
v_call: TRBV19
j_call: TRBJ1-5
cdr3_aa: ASSFTRGLEPQH

clone_size: many
v_call: TRBV12-3/TRBV12-4
j_call: TRBJ1-1
cdr3_aa: ASSPPGQGLATEAF

clone_size: NA
v_call: TRBV24-1
j_call: TRBJ2-1
cdr3_aa: ATSEVGIGVHEQF

clone_size: many
v_call: TRBV11-3
j_call: TRBJ2-5
cdr3_aa: ASSLGPLLGQEGTSGSTETQY

clone_size: few
v_call: TRBV7-9
j_call: TRBJ1-1
cdr3_aa: ASATTSAEAF

clone_size: NA
v_call: TRBV11-1
j_call: TRBJ2-7
cdr3_aa: ASSYQGQSYEQY

clone_size: many
v_call: TRBV12-3/TRBV12-4
j_call: TRBJ1-5
cdr3_aa: ASSSHQGAGQPQH